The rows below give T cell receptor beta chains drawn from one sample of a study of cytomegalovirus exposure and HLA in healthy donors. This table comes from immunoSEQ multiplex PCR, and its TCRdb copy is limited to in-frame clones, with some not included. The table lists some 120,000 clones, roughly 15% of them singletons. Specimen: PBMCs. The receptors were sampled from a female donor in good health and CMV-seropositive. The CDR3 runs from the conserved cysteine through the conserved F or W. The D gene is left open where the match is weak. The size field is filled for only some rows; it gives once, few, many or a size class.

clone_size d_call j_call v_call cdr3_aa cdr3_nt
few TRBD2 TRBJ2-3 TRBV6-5 CASSKEGLSANTQYF TGTGCCAGCAGCAAAGAGGGACTATCCGCGAATACGCAGTATTTT
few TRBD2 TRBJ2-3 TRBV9 CASSVSTSGPLTDTQYF TGTGCCAGCAGCGTATCTACTAGCGGGCCTCTCACAGATACGCAGTATTTT
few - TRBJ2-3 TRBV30 CAWSSTAYTDTQYF TGTGCCTGGAGTAGTACAGCTTACACAGATACGCAGTATTTT
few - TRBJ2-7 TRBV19 CASSGGRYYEQYF TGTGCCAGTAGCGGAGGGAGATACTACGAGCAGTACTTC
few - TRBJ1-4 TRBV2 CASEEKLFF TGTGCCAGCGAGGAGAAACTGTTTTTT
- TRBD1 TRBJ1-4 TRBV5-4 CASSLRTGGNEKLFF TGTGCCAGCAGCCTCCGGACAGGGGGTAATGAAAAACTGTTTTTT
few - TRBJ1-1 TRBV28 CASSLHGAEAFF TGTGCCAGCAGTTTGCACGGGGCTGAAGCTTTCTTT
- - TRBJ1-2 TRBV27 CASSFAGPFYGYTF TGTGCCAGCAGTTTTGCAGGGCCCTTCTATGGCTACACCTTC
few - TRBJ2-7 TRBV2 CASSEQGQTYEQYF TGTGCCAGCAGTGAACAGGGCCAAACCTACGAGCAGTACTTC
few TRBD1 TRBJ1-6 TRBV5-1 CASSRQGDNSPLHF TGCGCCAGCAGCAGACAGGGGGATAATTCACCCCTCCACTTT
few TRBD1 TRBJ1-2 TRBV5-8 CASSTWTGGSYGYTF TGTGCCAGCAGCACCTGGACAGGTGGATCCTATGGCTACACCTTC
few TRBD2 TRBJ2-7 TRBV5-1 CASSLGPPTSGSYEQYF TGCGCCAGCAGCTTGGGACCCCCGACTAGCGGGAGCTACGAGCAGTACTTC
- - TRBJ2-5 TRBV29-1 CSVVGSYQETQYF TGCAGCGTTGTCGGTTCGTACCAAGAGACCCAGTACTTC
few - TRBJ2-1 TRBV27 CASSFKGNVDEQFF TGTGCCAGCAGTTTTAAGGGGAATGTGGATGAGCAGTTCTTC
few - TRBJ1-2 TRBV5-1 CASSRKGQSETSDGYTF TGCGCCAGCAGCCGCAAGGGACAAAGTGAAACTAGCGATGGCTACACCTTC
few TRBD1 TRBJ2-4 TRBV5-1 CASSAWDREVKNIQYF TGCGCCAGCAGCGCCTGGGACAGGGAGGTCAAAAACATTCAGTACTTC
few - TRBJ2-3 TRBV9 CASSSQVGASTDTQYF TGTGCCAGCAGCTCCCAGGTGGGCGCTAGCACAGATACGCAGTATTTT
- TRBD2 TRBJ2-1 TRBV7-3 CASSLTGTSDAEQFF TGTGCCAGCAGCTTAACCGGGACTAGCGACGCTGAGCAGTTCTTC
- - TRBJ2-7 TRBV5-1 CASSLAGGQGLYEQYF TGCGCCAGCAGCTTGGCTGGGGGCCAAGGCCTCTACGAGCAGTACTTC
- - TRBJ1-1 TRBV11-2 CASSSRDSNTEAFF TGTGCCAGCAGCTCTCGAGATTCGAACACTGAAGCTTTCTTT
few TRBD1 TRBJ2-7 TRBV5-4 CASSSGTGVGLEQYF TGTGCCAGCAGTTCAGGGACAGGGGTTGGCCTCGAGCAGTACTTC
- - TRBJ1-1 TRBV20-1 CSAISAGGGFF TGCAGTGCTATCTCCGCGGGGGGCGGTTTCTTT
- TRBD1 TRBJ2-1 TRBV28 CASSFLQGGYNEQFF TGTGCCAGCAGTTTTTTACAGGGGGGCTACAATGAGCAGTTCTTC
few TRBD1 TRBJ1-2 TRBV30 CACFRDFGDSYGYTF TGTGCCTGTTTCCGGGACTTCGGGGACAGCTATGGCTACACCTTC
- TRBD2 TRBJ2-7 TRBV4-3 CASSQDPAERGGNEQYF TGCGCCAGCAGCCAAGATCCCGCCGAGCGGGGAGGAAACGAGCAGTACTTC
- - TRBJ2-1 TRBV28 CASSSGSAAFF TGTGCCAGCAGTTCAGGATCAGCGGCGTTCTTC
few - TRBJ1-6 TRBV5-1 CASSLAGGSSYNSPLHF TGCGCCAGCAGCTTGGCCGGGGGTAGCTCCTATAATTCACCCCTCCACTTT
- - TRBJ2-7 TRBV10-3 CAISYEQYF TGTGCCATTTCATACGAGCAGTACTTC
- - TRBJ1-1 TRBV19 CASLTGNTEAFF TGTGCCAGTTTAACAGGGAACACTGAAGCTTTCTTT
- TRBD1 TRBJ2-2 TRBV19 CASRHTFGRGTGDLGELFF TGTGCCAGTAGACATACGTTTGGTCGAGGGACAGGGGATTTAGGGGAGCTGTTTTTT